The 25 T cell receptor delta chains given below trace back to one sample, sequenced in a study of gamma-delta T cells after stem cell transplantation. TCRdb made new clone calls on the RT-PCR reads using CATT. The sample has about 1,100 delta-chain clones, 3.6% seen once. Material for sequencing was gamma-delta T cells. These receptor sequences come from a human donor. It is not recorded whose cells these are; they may come from a transplant donor.

The chain couples TRDV2 to TRDJ1; TRDD3 aligns across 11 bases. V was clipped by 0 bases and J by 3 bases; unmatched bases: 11. CDR3 length: 18 amino acids. Germline lookup yields CDR1 GEAIGNYY and CDR2 EKD. The CDR3, as DNA: TGTGCCTGTGACACCGTTCTGGGGGATACAGGAGCCTCCGATAAACTCATCTTT. It translates to CACDTVLGDTGASDKLIF.

This clone was detected a few times. The amino acid sequence in TCRdb belongs to a much larger clone and departs from this DNA's translation at residue 14, likely a sequencing read error; the sequence shown is translated from the DNA. The rearrangement uses TRDV2 and TRDJ1, with TRDD3 matching 10 bases. The CDR3 has 16 residues. The germline V gene encodes CDR1 GEAIGNYY and CDR2 EKD. Written as DNA, the CDR3 is TGTGCCTGTGACCCACTACTGGGGGATGACACCGATAAATTCATCTTT. Translated: CACDPLLGDDTDKFIF.

This chain's CDR3 is CACSNLPLSTPPVLGDTVPSTDKLIF. CDR3 sequence (DNA): TGTGCCTGTTCCAACCTCCCCCTCTCGACCCCGCCCGTACTGGGGGATACAGTCCCCTCCACCGATAAACTCATCTTT. The rearrangement links TRDV2 to TRDJ1, with TRDD3 matching over 12 bases. V trimming: 6 bases; J trimming: 1 base; junction bases outside the gene matches: 38. Germline CDR1 GEAIGNYY, CDR2 EKD. CDR3 length equals 26 residues.

A few counts support this clone. A far larger clone lies a single base away; this is likely a read error. The same CDR3 can be traced to other DNA sequences in this sample. This chain links TRDV2 with TRDJ1, with TRDD3 matching 10 bases. The CDR3 is made up of 22 amino acids. After removal of 4 bases from V and 0 bases from J, the junction contained 25 bases not matched to a gene. Germline V lookup: CDR1 GEAIGNYY, CDR2 EKD. The CDR3 DNA follows: TGTGCCTGTGATACTGTTCCTACGATTACACTGGGGGATCAGCATTACACCGATAAACTCATCTTT. It codes for CACDTVPTITLGDQHYTDKLIF.

The chain employs TRDV1 and TRDJ2, with 8 bases matching TRDD2. This CDR3 comprises 24 residues. The germline CDR1 and CDR2 sequences are TSWWSYY and QGS. Unmatched junction bases numbered 26, after V lost 2 bases and J lost 0 bases. CDR3 nucleotides: TGTGCTCTTGGGGAAGGTTTGTCTGGTAGGATACTTCCTACCTACCCCGCTTTGACAGCACAACTCTTCTTT. It is translated as CALGEGLSGRILPTYPALTAQLFF.

On this clone: This DNA translates differently at residue 5 from the TCRdb protein, which is that of a much larger clone; a read error is likely, and the protein shown is the DNA's own translation. The chain carries TRDV2 and TRDJ1; 8 bases fit TRDD3. The germline CDR1 and CDR2 sequences are GEAIGNYY and EKD. V trimming: 3 bases; J trimming: 0 bases; junction bases outside the gene matches: 17. The CDR3 loop spans 19 amino acids. DNA of the CDR3: TGTGCCTGTGACGCCGTAGGTAAGCTGGGGGACCATAACACCGATAAACTCATCTTT. This encodes CACDAVGKLGDHNTDKLIF.

The rearrangement joins TRDV2 to TRDJ1; 12 positions agree with TRDD3. J lost 3 bases, V lost 6 bases, and 37 bases had no gene match. The CDR3 is 25 residues long. Germline V gives CDR1 GEAIGNYY, CDR2 EKD. Here the CDR3 reads CACSNLPLSTPPVLGDTGASDKLIF. The CDR3 DNA follows: TGTGCCTGTTCCAACCTCCCCCTCTCGACCCCGCCCGTACTGGGGGATACAGGAGCCTCCGATAAACTCATCTTT.

The sample holds a few counts of this clone. This DNA translates differently at residue 4 from the TCRdb protein, which is that of a much larger clone; a read error is likely, and the protein shown is the DNA's own translation. The chain recombines TRDV2 with TRDJ1, with 11 bases identical to TRDD3. Germline CDR1 reads GEAIGNYY; CDR2 reads EKD. V lost 4 bases to trimming and J lost 0 bases; unmatched junction nucleotides: 12. The CDR3 loop spans 18 amino acids. DNA for the CDR3: TGTGCCTGTGAAACCCTGGGGGATACCACACTGTACACCGATAAACTCATCTTT. This translates into CACETLGDTTLYTDKLIF.

Of note for this clone: This is likely an artifact of a read error, given a far larger clone one base away. Other DNA sequences within the sample encode an identical CDR3. The chain recombines TRDV2 with TRDJ1; D is ambiguous. CDR1 GEAIGNYY and CDR2 EKD come from the germline V gene. This CDR3 is 15 amino acids long. Trimming pared 1 base from V and 3 bases from J, leaving 14 bases between. The CDR3 region is CACDTVGDSSDKLIF. CDR3 in DNA: TGTGCCTGTGACACAGTAGGAGACTCCTCCGATAAACTCATCTTT.

In this sample, this clone turned up a few times. A far larger clone is only one base removed, so a read error is likely. In the same sample, other DNA sequences code for this CDR3. The chain employs TRDV2 and TRDJ3, with D possibly matching TRDD3 (6 bases). This CDR3 spans 18 amino acids. CDR1 and CDR2 (germline): GEAIGNYY, EKD. The CDR3 is CACDSTGSLSWDTRQMFF. The CDR3 DNA reads as TGTGCCTGTGACTCCACTGGGAGTCTCTCCTGGGACACCCGGCAGATGTTTTTC.

Judged by abundance, this clone is large. Different DNA sequences within this sample yield the same CDR3. The rearrangement links TRDV2 to TRDJ1, with TRDD3 identical over 11 bases. This CDR3 spans 20 amino acids. Germline-derived CDR1 and CDR2 are GEAIGNYY and EKD. The ends lost 3 bases at V and 0 bases at J; junction bases unmatched: 17. CDR3 sequence (DNA): TGTGCCTGTGACCCTGTACTGGGGGATAAGACCCCTTCGTACACCGATAAACTCATCTTT. Its protein is CACDPVLGDKTPSYTDKLIF.

In this sample, this clone turned up a few times. The chain joins TRDV2 to TRDJ3, with 8 positions matching TRDD3. Germline V lookup: CDR1 GEAIGNYY, CDR2 EKD. CDR3 length equals 23 residues. The V and J ends lost 3 bases and 0 bases, in that order; junction bases with no gene match: 21. The CDR3 DNA reads TGTGCCTGTGACTCCCCTCCTACGGCCTCTGGGGGACCAATCTCCTGGGACACCCGACAGATGTTTTTC. This codes for CACDSPPTASGGPISWDTRQMFF.

By frequency in the sample, this clone is medium-sized. One base separates it from a far larger clone, so it is likely a read error. The chain uses TRDV2 and TRDJ1; 11 nucleotides agree with TRDD3. J gave up 3 bases and V 1 base, and 9 bases lay outside the gene matches. Germline loops: CDR1 GEAIGNYY, CDR2 EKD. The length of the CDR3 is 17 residues. The CDR3 loop reads CACDTLGDTGAPDKLIF. CDR3 sequence (DNA): TGTGCCTGTGACACTCTGGGGGATACAGGAGCCCCCGATAAACTCATCTTT.

The rearrangement uses TRDV2 and TRDJ1, with 9 nucleotides matching TRDD3. V lost 1 base, J lost 0 bases, and 2 bases stayed unmatched. Germline V gene sequence: CDR1 GEAIGNYY, CDR2 EKD. This CDR3 is built from 15 residues. The CDR3 protein is CACDTLGDDTDKLIF. The CDR3, as DNA: TGTGCCTGTGACACTCTGGGGGATGACACCGATAAACTCATCTTT.

V is TRDV3 and J is TRDJ1, with 12 bases identical to TRDD3. J lost 4 bases, V lost 0 bases, and 6 bases had no gene match. The CDR3 extends over 15 amino acids. Germline assignment: CDR1 TVYSNPD and CDR2 GDNSRS (reference sequence). CDR3 bases: TGTGCCTTTAGCCTGGGGGATACGCGGGGCGATAAACTCATCTTT. Its translation: CAFSLGDTRGDKLIF.

The sample holds a few counts of this clone. A far larger clone is just one base off, so this is likely a read error. CDR3 amino acids: CACDTAWDRRQPSTDKLIF. CDR3 DNA sequence: TGTGCCTGTGACACCGCCTGGGATAGACGCCAACCTTCTACCGATAAACTCATCTTT. The chain recombines TRDV2 with TRDJ1, with a tentative D call TRDD3 (6 bases). The CDR3 contains 19 residues. The V and J ends lost 0 bases and 2 bases respectively, with 24 bases between them. The germline CDR1 and CDR2 sequences are GEAIGNYY and EKD.

Note on this clone: It differs at one base from a far larger clone, so likely a read error. The chain couples TRDV2 to TRDJ1; 10 bases match TRDD3. Germline CDR1 GEAIGNYY, CDR2 EKD. CDR3 length: 16 residues. As DNA, the CDR3 is TGTGCCCGTGACCTTACTGGGGGATCTTACACCGATAAACTCATCTTT. Translated, it gives CARDLTGGSYTDKLIF.

Of note for this clone: This is likely an artifact of a read error, given a far larger clone one base away. The chain recombines TRDV2 with TRDJ3; 9 nucleotides line up with TRDD2. CDR1 is GEAIGNYY, CDR2 EKD, per germline. V was clipped by 0 bases and J by 1 base; unmatched bases: 27. The CDR3 runs to 26 residues. The CDR3 DNA follows: TGTGCCTGTGACACCGTAAGCCTTCCTACGGAAGAGAGGATGGGGTTTAGGTCCTGGGACACCCGACAGATGTTTTTC. Translating gives CACDTVSLPTEERMGFRSWDTRQMFF.

Sample share makes this clone large. The sample has other DNA sequences that encode this CDR3 too. The chain is built from TRDV2 and TRDJ1; 8 bases fit TRDD3. V lost 0 bases and J lost 0; bases outside the gene matches: 20. Germline lookup yields CDR1 GEAIGNYY and CDR2 EKD. The CDR3 spans 21 residues. The CDR3 region is CACDTGFRSTGGRQYTDKLIF. CDR3 nucleotide sequence: TGTGCCTGTGACACCGGATTCCGGAGTACTGGGGGCCGACAGTACACCGATAAACTCATCTTT.

There are a few counts of this clone. A read error likely explains why the TCRdb protein, taken from a much larger clone, differs from this DNA's translation at residue 4; the protein shown is translated from the DNA. The rearrangement links TRDV2 to TRDJ1, with 8 bases fitting TRDD3. The CDR3 extends over 16 amino acids. V lost 5 bases and J lost 0; bases outside the gene matches: 10. Per the germline V gene, CDR1 is GEAIGNYY and CDR2 is EKD. Here the CDR3 reads CACGAMGIPYTDKLIF. For the CDR3, the DNA is TGTGCCTGTGGCGCGATGGGGATACCGTACACCGATAAACTCATCTTT.

This clone is termed medium-sized (0.01 to 0.1%). A much larger clone lies one base from this, so it may be a read error. The rearrangement uses TRDV2 and TRDJ1, with 13 bases aligning to TRDD3. Looked up from germline, CDR1 is GEAIGNYY and CDR2 is EKD. The J segment lost 9 bases and the V segment lost 5 bases, leaving 14 bases of the junction unmatched. CDR3 length equals 16 residues. CDR3 residues: CACGSVLGDTRVELIF. The CDR3 region has the DNA TGTGCCTGTGGCTCCGTACTGGGGGATACGCGAGTGGAACTCATCTTT.

Of note for this clone: TCRdb lists the protein of a much larger clone for this DNA, which differs at residue 5, so this is likely a read error; the protein given here is translated from the DNA itself. CDR3: CACDLVGVGRSDKLIF. CDR3 DNA: TGTGCCTGTGACCTGGTGGGCGTGGGGAGATCCGATAAACTCATCTTT. The rearrangement links TRDV2 to TRDJ1, with D possibly TRDD3 on 5 matching bases. The CDR3 runs 16 residues. Per the germline V gene, CDR1 is GEAIGNYY and CDR2 is EKD. The V and J ends lost 3 bases and 3 bases respectively, with 19 bases between them.

This clone is categorized as large. In the same sample, other DNA sequences code for this CDR3. The gene calls are TRDV2 and TRDJ1; 12 bases agree with TRDD3. This CDR3 comprises 22 residues. V lost 3 bases and J lost 1; bases outside the gene matches: 23. Looked up from germline, CDR1 is GEAIGNYY and CDR2 is EKD. The CDR3 region is CACDLISSALLGDTRGTDKLIF. DNA for the CDR3: TGTGCCTGTGACCTAATTTCTTCCGCTCTACTGGGGGATACAAGGGGCACCGATAAACTCATCTTT.

Comment on this clone: A far bigger clonotype differs at one base, so this is likely a read error. The sample contains more than one DNA sequence encoding this CDR3. The chain joins TRDV2 to TRDJ1, with 9 bases identical to TRDD3. Germline V gives CDR1 GEAIGNYY, CDR2 EKD. The CDR3 consists of 18 residues. CDR3 coding DNA: TGTGCCTGTGACACTGTCTATACTGGGGGAGATTACACTGATAAACTCATCTTT. Translation gives CACDTVYTGGDYTDKLIF.

This clone was observed a few times. A read error likely explains this, since a far larger clone differs by one base. Within the sample, other DNA sequences also encode this same CDR3. This chain links TRDV2 with TRDJ1; 8 positions match TRDD3. Germline V CDR1 and CDR2: GEAIGNYY, EKD. The V and J ends lost 0 bases and 0 bases, in that order; junction bases with no gene match: 14. The CDR3 loop spans 19 amino acids. This CDR3 is CACDTVGKLGDHNTDKLIF. CDR3 coding DNA: TGTGCCTGTGACACCGTGGGTAAGCTGGGGGACCATAACACCGATAAACTCATCTTT.